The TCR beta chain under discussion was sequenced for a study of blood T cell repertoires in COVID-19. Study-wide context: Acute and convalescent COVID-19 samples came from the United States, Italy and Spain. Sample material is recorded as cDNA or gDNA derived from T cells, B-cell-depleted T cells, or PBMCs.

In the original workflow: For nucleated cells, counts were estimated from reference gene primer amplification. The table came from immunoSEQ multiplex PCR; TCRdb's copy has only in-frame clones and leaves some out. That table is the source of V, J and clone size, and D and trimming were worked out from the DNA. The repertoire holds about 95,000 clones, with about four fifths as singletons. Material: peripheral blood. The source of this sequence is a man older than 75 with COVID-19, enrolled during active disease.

This CDR3 is CASSLPGTGPYEQYF. Here the CDR3 DNA reads TGCGCCAGCAGCCTCCCAGGGACAGGGCCCTACGAGCAGTACTTC. The chain has TRBV5-1 and TRBJ2-7, with 9 positions matching TRBD1. After removal of 4 bases from V and 2 bases from J, the junction contained 7 bases not matched to a gene. The CDR3 contains 15 residues. Germline V gives CDR1 SGHRS, CDR2 YFSETQ.